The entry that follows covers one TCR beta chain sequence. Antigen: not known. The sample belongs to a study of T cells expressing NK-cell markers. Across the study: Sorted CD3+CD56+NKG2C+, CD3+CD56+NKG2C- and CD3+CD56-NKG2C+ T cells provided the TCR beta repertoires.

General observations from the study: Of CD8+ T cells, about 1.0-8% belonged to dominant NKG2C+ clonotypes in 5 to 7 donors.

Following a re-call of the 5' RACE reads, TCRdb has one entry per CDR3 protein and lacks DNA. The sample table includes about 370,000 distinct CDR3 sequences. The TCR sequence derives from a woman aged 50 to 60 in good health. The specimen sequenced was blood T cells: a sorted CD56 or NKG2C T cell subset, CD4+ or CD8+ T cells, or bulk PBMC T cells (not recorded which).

This CDR3 is CSAGGGSGIYNEQFF. The chain combines TRBV20-1 with TRBJ2-1; there is no DNA to check the TCRdb D call of TRBD2. The CDR3 length is 15 residues. Germline V lookup: CDR1 DFQATT, CDR2 SNEGSKA (reference sequence).